The 5 T cell receptor beta chains given below trace back to one sample, sequenced in a study of response to subunit inactivated influenza vaccine. Each CDR3 protein gets one entry after TCRdb re-called the RT-PCR reads with MiXCR. Of some 480,000 distinct CDR3 sequences detected, approximately 9.9% appear once; the ten largest clones hold over 9.5%. This sample comprised PBMCs from blood, obtained roughly 47 days after vaccination. Receptors were obtained from a man aged 45-65 years who received an inactivated influenza vaccine.

This clonotype was seen ten or more times. This chain joins TRBV3-1 and TRBJ2-3; D call uncertain. The CDR3 is 13 amino acids. Trimming shortened V by 4 bases and J by 4 bases, and 9 bases separated the two germline ends. CDR1 and CDR2 from the germline V gene are LGHDT and YNNKEL (reference sequence). The CDR3 coding sequence is TGTGCCAGCAGCCCGTTTAGGGCAGATACGCAGTATTTT. The encoded protein is CASSPFRADTQYF.

The chain links TRBV11-2 to TRBJ2-1; 8 nucleotides match TRBD2. The length of the CDR3 is 16 residues. The V gene's germline CDR1 is SGHAT and CDR2 FQNNGV. Trimming at V came to 1 base and at J to 2 bases, leaving 4 bases not matched to a gene. The CDR3 region has the DNA TGTGCCAGCAGCTTAGTGGTAGCGGGGCCCTACAATGAGCAGTTCTTC. This gives the protein CASSLVVAGPYNEQFF.

This clonotype has only a few counts. V gene TRBV4-2 combines with J gene TRBJ2-3; 7 nucleotides line up with TRBD2. The CDR3 has 16 amino acids. Germline V CDR1 and CDR2: LGHNA, YNFKEQ. With V trimmed by 0 bases and J by 4 bases, 7 bases remained unmatched. The CDR3 sequence: CASSQERLAAPDTQYF. The CDR3, as DNA: TGTGCCAGCAGCCAAGAAAGGCTAGCGGCCCCAGATACGCAGTATTTT.

This sequence joins TRBV15 and TRBJ2-3; the match to TRBD2 covers 8 bases. Germline V lookup: CDR1 LNHNV, CDR2 YYDKDF (reference sequence). This CDR3 comprises 16 residues. The junction had 8 bases not matched to a gene; V was cut back by 5 bases and J by 1 base. CDR3 amino acids: CATSRSSGIGTDTQYF. The DNA for the CDR3 is TGTGCCACCAGCCGAAGTAGCGGGATCGGCACAGATACGCAGTATTTT. The variable domain in full, with the rest retrieved from reference TRBV15 and TRBJ2-3, is DAMVIQNPRYQVTQFGKPVTLSCSQTLNHNVMYWYQQKSSQAPKLLFHYYDKDFNNEADTPDNFQSRRPNTSFCFLDIRSPGLGDTAMYLCATSRSSGIGTDTQYFGPGTRLTVL.

V and J are TRBV4-3 and TRBJ2-2, with 7 bases that match TRBD2. CDR1 LGHNA and CDR2 YSLEER come from the germline V gene. This CDR3 spans 16 amino acids. V lost 2 bases and J lost 1; bases outside the gene matches: 4. The CDR3 DNA sequence: TGCGCCAGCAGCCAATACGGGGGGAGGAACACCGGGGAGCTGTTTTTT. It is translated as CASSQYGGRNTGELFF.